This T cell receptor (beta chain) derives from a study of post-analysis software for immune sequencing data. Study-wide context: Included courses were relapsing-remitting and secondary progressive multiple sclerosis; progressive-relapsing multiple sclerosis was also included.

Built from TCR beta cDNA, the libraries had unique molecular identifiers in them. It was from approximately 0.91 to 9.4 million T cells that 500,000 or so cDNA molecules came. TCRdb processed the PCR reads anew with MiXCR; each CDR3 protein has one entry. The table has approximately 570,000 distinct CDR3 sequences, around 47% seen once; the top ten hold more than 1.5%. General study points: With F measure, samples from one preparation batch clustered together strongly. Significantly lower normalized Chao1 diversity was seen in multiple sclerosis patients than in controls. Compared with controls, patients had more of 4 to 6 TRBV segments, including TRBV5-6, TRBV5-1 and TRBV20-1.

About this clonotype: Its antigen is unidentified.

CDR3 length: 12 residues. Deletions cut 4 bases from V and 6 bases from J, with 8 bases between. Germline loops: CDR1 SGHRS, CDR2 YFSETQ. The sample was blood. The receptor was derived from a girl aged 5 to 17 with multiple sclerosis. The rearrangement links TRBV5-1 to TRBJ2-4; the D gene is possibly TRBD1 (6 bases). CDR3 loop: CASSVQGNIQYF. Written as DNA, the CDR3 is TGCGCCAGCAGCGTACAGGGAAACATTCAGTACTTC. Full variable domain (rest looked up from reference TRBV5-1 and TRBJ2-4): KAGVTQTPRYLIKTRGQQVTLSCSPISGHRSVSWYQQTPGQGLQFLFEYFSETQRNKGNFPGRFSGRQFSNSRSEMNVSTLELGDSALYLCASSVQGNIQYFGAGTRLSVL.